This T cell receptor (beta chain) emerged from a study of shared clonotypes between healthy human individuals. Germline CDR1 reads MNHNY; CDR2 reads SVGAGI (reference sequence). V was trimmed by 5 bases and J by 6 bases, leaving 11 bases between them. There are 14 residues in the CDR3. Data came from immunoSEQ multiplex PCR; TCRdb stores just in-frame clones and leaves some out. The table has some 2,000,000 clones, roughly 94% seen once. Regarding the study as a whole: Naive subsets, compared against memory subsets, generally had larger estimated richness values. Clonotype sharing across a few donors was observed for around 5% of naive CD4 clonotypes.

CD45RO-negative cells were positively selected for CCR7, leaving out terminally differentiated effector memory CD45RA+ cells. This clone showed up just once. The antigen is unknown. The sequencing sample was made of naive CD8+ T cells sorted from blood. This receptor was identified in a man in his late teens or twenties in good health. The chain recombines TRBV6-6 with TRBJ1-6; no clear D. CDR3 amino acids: CASSPDARNSPLHF. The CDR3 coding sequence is TGTGCCAGCAGTCCGGACGCGCGTAATTCACCCCTCCACTTT.